The rows below give T cell receptor beta chains drawn from one sample of a study of T cells in Graves' hyperthyroidism and ophthalmopathy. TCRdb reanalysed the multiplex PCR reads using MiXCR and keeps one entry per CDR3 protein. The data hold under 550,000 distinct CDR3 sequences, with less than 20% observed a single time. Sequenced material: blood. These receptors came from a man in his forties with Graves' ophthalmopathy. Both conserved end residues are part of each CDR3. A D gene is named only where the DNA matches it firmly. Only part of the rows carry a size: once, few, many, or a class if the clone is expanded.

>many|TRBD2|TRBV2|TRBJ2-5
TGTGCCAGCTCCCCTAGCGGGCAAGAGACCCAGTACTTC
CASSPSGQETQYF
>many|NA|TRBV30|TRBJ2-5
TGTGCCTGGAGTCGGGGGCTGGAGACCCAGTACTTC
CAWSRGLETQYF
>NA|NA|TRBV7-9|TRBJ1-1
TGTGCCAGCAGCTTTGGAGGTAAGGATACTGAAGCTTTCTTT
CASSFGGKDTEAFF
>NA|TRBD1|TRBV5-4|TRBJ2-6
TGTGCCAGCAGCTACGACTTCCGGGACAGTTTCTCTGGGGCCAACGTCCTGACTTTC
CASSYDFRDSFSGANVLTF
>NA|NA|TRBV5-1|TRBJ1-6
TGCGCCAGCAGTTGGCAGGGGATTGTGAATTCACCCCTCCACTTT
CASSWQGIVNSPLHF
>few|NA|TRBV7-8|TRBJ1-5
TGTGCCAGCAGCTACGCAGAGAATCAGCCCCAGCATTTT
CASSYAENQPQHF
>many|TRBD1|TRBV6-1|TRBJ2-5
TGTGCCAGCAACACCGGACAGGGGCCTTTAACCCAGTACTTC
CASNTGQGPLTQYF
>many|TRBD1|TRBV7-3|TRBJ2-3
TGTGCCAGCAGCCTCGGCCGGGACAGCCGCACAGATACGCAGTATTTT
CASSLGRDSRTDTQYF
>many|NA|TRBV12-3/TRBV12-4|TRBJ1-4
TGTGCCAGCGTAAACCGGGGGGCCCTTCCGCAAAAACTGTTTTTT
CASVNRGALPQKLFF
>few|TRBD1|TRBV9|TRBJ1-6
TGTGCCAGCAGCGTCCGGGACAGTAATTCACCCCTCCACTTT
CASSVRDSNSPLHF